The 10 T cell receptor beta chains given below trace back to one sample, sequenced in a study of blood T cell repertoires in COVID-19. TCRdb's table, derived via immunoSEQ multiplex PCR, lists solely in-frame clones and lacks some. The sample comprises some 310,000 clones, nearly 90% of which are singletons, and under 1.1% rests with the top ten. The sample was peripheral blood. The receptors derive from a woman between 40 and 55 years old with COVID-19, enrolled during active disease.

The V gene is TRBV7-9, the J gene TRBJ2-7; maybe TRBD2 (5 bases). V lost 5 bases, J lost 0 bases, and 8 bases lay in between. Germline loops: CDR1 SEHNR, CDR2 FQNEAQ (reference sequence). The CDR3 consists of 13 residues. CDR3 nucleotides: TGTGCCAGCAGCGGGGAGAACTCCTACGAGCAGTACTTC. This sequence encodes CASSGENSYEQYF.

This clone turned up a few times. The chain combines TRBV4-3 with TRBJ1-2; D unclear. V dropped 0 bases and J dropped 6 bases, with 14 bases sitting between them. This CDR3 has 15 amino acids. Germline values: CDR1 LGHNA, CDR2 YSLEER. In DNA, the CDR3 is TGCGCCAGCAGCCAAGAATCGGCAGCGTGGAATGGCTACACCTTC. It yields the protein CASSQESAAWNGYTF.

This chain joins TRBV7-2 and TRBJ2-7; D gene unclear. Germline V gives CDR1 SGHTA, CDR2 FQGNSA. Trimming removed 1 base at V and 4 bases at J, with 11 bases between. This CDR3 spans 14 amino acids. CDR3 residues: CASSLGGSRYEQYF. In nucleotides, the CDR3 is TGTGCCAGCAGCTTAGGCGGTAGTAGGTACGAGCAGTACTTC.

The CDR3 here is CASHDRVLRGYTF. The CDR3 DNA sequence: TGTGCCAGCCATGACCGGGTCCTAAGGGGCTACACCTTC. The chain has TRBV6-6 and TRBJ1-2; D is ambiguous. V was pared by 8 bases and J by 8 bases, with 18 bases between. The CDR3 consists of 13 residues. Germline CDR1 is MNHNY and CDR2 is SVGAGI (reference sequence).

The chain couples TRBV3-1 (or the pseudogene TRBV3-2) to TRBJ2-3; 9 bases are a match to TRBD2. CDR3 length: 17 amino acids. V trimming: 0 bases; J trimming: 6 bases; junction bases outside the gene matches: 10. CDR1 and CDR2 from the germline V gene are LGHDT and YNNKEL (reference sequence). The DNA for the CDR3 is TGTGCCAGCAGCCAAGAGGGTTCTAGCGGGGTTTCGGATACGCAGTATTTT. Translation gives CASSQEGSSGVSDTQYF.

The chain links TRBV4-1 to TRBJ2-3; D remains ambiguous. Trimming took 4 bases from V and 4 from J, leaving 15 bases between them. The CDR3 loop spans 15 amino acids. The germline V gene encodes CDR1 MGHRA and CDR2 YSYEKL. The CDR3 DNA reads TGCGCCAGCAGCCCCGTGGTGAGCCCATCAGATACGCAGTATTTT. Amino acid sequence: CASSPVVSPSDTQYF.

This clone was seen a single time. The rearrangement links TRBV5-1 to TRBJ1-1, with 8 positions matching TRBD1. The CDR3 has 15 residues. CDR1 and CDR2 (germline): SGHRS, YFSETQ. The junction had 5 bases not matched to a gene; V was cut back by 0 bases and J by 4 bases. The CDR3 sequence: CASSLAGGVGTEAFF. In DNA, the CDR3 is TGCGCCAGCAGCTTGGCAGGGGGCGTGGGCACTGAAGCTTTCTTT. The whole variable domain, remainder taken from reference TRBV5-1 and TRBJ1-1, is KAGVTQTPRYLIKTRGQQVTLSCSPISGHRSVSWYQQTPGQGLQFLFEYFSETQRNKGNFPGRFSGRQFSNSRSEMNVSTLELGDSALYLCASSLAGGVGTEAFFGQGTRLTVV.

This clone was counted only a few times. The genes are TRBV6-1 and TRBJ1-6, with D tentatively TRBD1 (5 bases). This CDR3 region has 15 residues. The V end lost 1 base, the J end lost 10 bases, and 14 bases lay between the germline ends. The V gene's germline CDR1 is MNHNS and CDR2 SASEGT. CDR3: CASSEDGGEYSPLHF. The CDR3 bases are TGTGCCAGCAGTGAAGACGGGGGTGAGTACTCACCCCTCCACTTT.

The CDR3 spells CASSPGGDVLSGTQYF. CDR3 DNA sequence: TGTGCCAGCAGCCCCGGGGGGGATGTCTTGTCCGGTACGCAGTATTTT. The V and J genes are TRBV11-3 and TRBJ2-3; 8 bases fit TRBD2. Unmatched junction bases numbered 15, after V lost 5 bases and J lost 8 bases. The CDR3 is 16 residues long. CDR1 and CDR2 from the germline V gene are SGHNT and YENEEA.

This chain links TRBV18 with TRBJ2-3, with TRBD1 identical over 11 bases. This CDR3 has 15 amino acids. Per germline, CDR1 KGHSH and CDR2 LQKENI. The V segment lost 3 bases and the J segment 4 bases; nucleotides outside the gene matches: 3. The CDR3 DNA is TGTGCCAGCTCACCGGGACAGGGGGTCTCAGATACGCAGTATTTT. It specifies CASSPGQGVSDTQYF.